This T cell receptor (beta chain) was found in a study of T cell changes during pregnancy in multiple sclerosis. V lost 6 bases, J lost 4 bases, and 10 bases lay in between. This CDR3 is 13 amino acids long. Germline lookup yields CDR1 MDHEN and CDR2 SYDVKM. Produced via immunoSEQ multiplex PCR; TCRdb's table is partial and in-frame only. In the table there are roughly 60,000 clones, around 90% of which are singletons. The receptor was isolated from a female donor in good health, enrolled as a control in a pregnancy study. The input for sequencing was peripheral blood, taken in the second trimester of pregnancy. The chain couples TRBV28 to TRBJ1-5; D is uncertain. The CDR3 here is CASSLRVNQPQHF. CDR3 nucleotide sequence: TGTGCCAGCAGCCTCCGGGTTAATCAGCCCCAGCATTTT. Full variable domain (missing parts from reference TRBV28 and TRBJ1-5): DVKVTQSSRYLVKRTGEKVFLECVQDMDHENMFWYRQDPGLGLRLIYFSYDVKMKEKGDIPEGYSVSREKKERFSLILESASTNQTSMYLCASSLRVNQPQHFGDGTRLSIL.